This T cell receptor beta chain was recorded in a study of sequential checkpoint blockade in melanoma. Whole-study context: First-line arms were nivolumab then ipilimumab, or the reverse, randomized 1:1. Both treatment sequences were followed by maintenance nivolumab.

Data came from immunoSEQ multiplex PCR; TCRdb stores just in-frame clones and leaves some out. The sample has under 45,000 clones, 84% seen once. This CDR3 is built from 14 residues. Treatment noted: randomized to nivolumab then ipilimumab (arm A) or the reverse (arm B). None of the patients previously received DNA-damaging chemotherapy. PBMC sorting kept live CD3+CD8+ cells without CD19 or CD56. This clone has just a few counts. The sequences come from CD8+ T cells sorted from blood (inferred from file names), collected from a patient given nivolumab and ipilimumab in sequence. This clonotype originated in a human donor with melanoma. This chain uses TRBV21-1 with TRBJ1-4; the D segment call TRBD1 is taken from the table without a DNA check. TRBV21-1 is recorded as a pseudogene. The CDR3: CASSRGTVNEKLFF. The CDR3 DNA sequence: TGTGCCAGCAGCCGTGGGACAGTTAATGAAAAACTGTTTTTT.